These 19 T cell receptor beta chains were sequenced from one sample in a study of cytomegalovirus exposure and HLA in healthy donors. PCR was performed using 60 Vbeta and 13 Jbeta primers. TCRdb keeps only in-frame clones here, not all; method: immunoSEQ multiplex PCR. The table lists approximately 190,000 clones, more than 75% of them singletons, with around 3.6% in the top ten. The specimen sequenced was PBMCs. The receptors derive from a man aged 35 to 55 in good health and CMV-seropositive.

The chain's CDR3 is CASTPVEAGRYEQYF. CDR3 nucleotide sequence: TGTGCCAGCACCCCGGTGGAAGCGGGGAGATACGAGCAGTACTTC. The V gene is TRBV7-6, the J gene TRBJ2-7; 7 bases are shared with TRBD2. Per germline, CDR1 SGHVS and CDR2 FNYEAQ. Trimming at V came to 7 bases and at J to 4 bases, leaving 13 bases not matched to a gene. The CDR3 sequence is 15 residues long.

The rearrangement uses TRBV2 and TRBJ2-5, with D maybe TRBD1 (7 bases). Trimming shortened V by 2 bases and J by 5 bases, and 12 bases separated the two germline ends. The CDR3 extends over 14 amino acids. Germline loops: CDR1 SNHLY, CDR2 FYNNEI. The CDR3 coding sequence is TGTGCCAGCAGTGAATATCCAGGGGGGGAGACCCAGTACTTC. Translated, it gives CASSEYPGGETQYF.

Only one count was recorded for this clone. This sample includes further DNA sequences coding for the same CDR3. The CDR3 nucleotides read TGTGCCAGCAGCCTTAGCGGGGGGTACCAAGAGACCCAGTACTTC. Translating it yields CASSLSGGYQETQYF. The gene calls are TRBV7-6 and TRBJ2-5, with 10 bases identical to TRBD2. The V and J ends lost 5 bases and 0 bases, in that order; junction bases with no gene match: 3. The CDR3 extends over 15 amino acids. Germline V CDR1 and CDR2: SGHVS, FNYEAQ.

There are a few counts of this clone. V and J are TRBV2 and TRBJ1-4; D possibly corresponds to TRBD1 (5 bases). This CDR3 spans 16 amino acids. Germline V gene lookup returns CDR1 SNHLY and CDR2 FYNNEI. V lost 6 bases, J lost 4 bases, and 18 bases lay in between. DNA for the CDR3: TGTGCCAGCAGCCTTGAGGCGCAGGGCTATAATGAAAAACTGTTTTTT. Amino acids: CASSLEAQGYNEKLFF. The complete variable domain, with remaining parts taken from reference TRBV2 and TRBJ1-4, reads EPEVTQTPSHQVTQMGQEVILRCVPISNHLYFYWYRQILGQKVEFLVSFYNNEISEKSEIFDDQFSVERPDGSNFTLKIRSTKLEDSAMYFCASSLEAQGYNEKLFFGSGTQLSVL.

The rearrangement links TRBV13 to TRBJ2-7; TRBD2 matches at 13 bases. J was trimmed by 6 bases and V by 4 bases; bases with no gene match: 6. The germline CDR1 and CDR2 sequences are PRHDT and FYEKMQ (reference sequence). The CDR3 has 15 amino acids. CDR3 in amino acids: CASSSRTSGRGEQYF. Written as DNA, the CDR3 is TGTGCCAGCAGCTCCCGGACTAGCGGGAGAGGCGAGCAGTACTTC.

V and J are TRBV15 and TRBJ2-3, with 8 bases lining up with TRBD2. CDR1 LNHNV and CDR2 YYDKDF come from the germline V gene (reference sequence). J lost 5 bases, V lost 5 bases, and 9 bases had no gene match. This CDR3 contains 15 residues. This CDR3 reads CATSPGRDILDTQYF. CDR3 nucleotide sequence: TGTGCCACCAGCCCCGGGAGGGATATTTTAGATACGCAGTATTTT.

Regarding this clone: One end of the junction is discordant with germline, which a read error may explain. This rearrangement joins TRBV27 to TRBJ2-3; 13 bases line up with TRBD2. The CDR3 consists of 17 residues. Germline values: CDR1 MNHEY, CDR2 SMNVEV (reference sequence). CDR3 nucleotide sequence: TGTGTCAGCAGTACTCCGGGACTAGCGGGATCGGGCGTTACGCAGTATTTT. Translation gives CVSSTPGLAGSGVTQYF.

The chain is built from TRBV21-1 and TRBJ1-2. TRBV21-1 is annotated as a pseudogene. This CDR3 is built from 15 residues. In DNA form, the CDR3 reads TGTGCCAGCAGCAAAGGAACGGGGGGGGCAAGTGGCTACACCTTC. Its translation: CASSKGTGGASGYTF.

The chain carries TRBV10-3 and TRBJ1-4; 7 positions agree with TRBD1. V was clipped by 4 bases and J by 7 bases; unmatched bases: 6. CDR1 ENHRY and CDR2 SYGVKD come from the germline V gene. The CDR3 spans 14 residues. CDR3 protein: CAISGGGLGEKLFF. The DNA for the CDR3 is TGTGCCATCAGTGGAGGGGGCTTGGGTGAAAAACTGTTTTTT.

CDR3 amino acids: CASRDTGAKNIQYF. The CDR3, as DNA: TGTGCCAGCAGGGACACAGGGGCCAAAAACATTCAGTACTTC. V gene TRBV6-5 combines with J gene TRBJ2-4; TRBD1 might be the D (6 bases). This CDR3 has 14 amino acids. CDR1 is MNHEY and CDR2 is SVGAGI in the germline V gene. V lost 6 bases, J lost 1 base, and 10 bases lay in between.

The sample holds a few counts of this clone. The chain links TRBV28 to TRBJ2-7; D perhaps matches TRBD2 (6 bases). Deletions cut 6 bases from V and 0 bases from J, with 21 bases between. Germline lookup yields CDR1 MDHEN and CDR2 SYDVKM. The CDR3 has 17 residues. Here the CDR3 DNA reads TGTGCCAGCAGCCCCCGGGTCGGGGGATTCGCCTCCTACGAGCAGTACTTC. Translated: CASSPRVGGFASYEQYF.

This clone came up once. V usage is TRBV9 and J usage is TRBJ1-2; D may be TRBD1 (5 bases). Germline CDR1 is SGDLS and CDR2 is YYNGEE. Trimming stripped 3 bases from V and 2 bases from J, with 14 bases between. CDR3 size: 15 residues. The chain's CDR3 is CASSAGDSINYGYTF. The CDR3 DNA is TGTGCCAGCAGCGCTGGGGACTCAATAAACTATGGCTACACCTTC.

For the CDR3, the DNA is TGTGCCAGCAGCCCCTGGACTAGCGGGAGGGAGACCCAGTACTTC. Encoded protein: CASSPWTSGRETQYF. V and J are TRBV7-2 and TRBJ2-5, with 14 bases matching TRBD2. Per germline, CDR1 SGHTA and CDR2 FQGNSA. With 5 bases clipped from V and 5 bases from J, the junction kept 4 bases outside the gene matches. The CDR3 has 15 amino acids.

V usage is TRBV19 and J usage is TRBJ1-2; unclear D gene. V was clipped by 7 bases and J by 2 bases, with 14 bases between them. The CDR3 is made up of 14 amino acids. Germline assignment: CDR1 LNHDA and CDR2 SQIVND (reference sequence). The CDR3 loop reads CASNDGSRNYGYTF. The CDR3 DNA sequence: TGTGCCAGTAATGACGGATCCAGGAACTATGGCTACACCTTC.

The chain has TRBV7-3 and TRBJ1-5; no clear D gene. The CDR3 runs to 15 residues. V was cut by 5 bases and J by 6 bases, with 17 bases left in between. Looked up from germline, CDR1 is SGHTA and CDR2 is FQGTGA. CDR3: CASSPTGDGSQPQHF. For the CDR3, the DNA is TGTGCCAGCAGCCCGACGGGCGATGGGAGTCAGCCCCAGCATTTT.

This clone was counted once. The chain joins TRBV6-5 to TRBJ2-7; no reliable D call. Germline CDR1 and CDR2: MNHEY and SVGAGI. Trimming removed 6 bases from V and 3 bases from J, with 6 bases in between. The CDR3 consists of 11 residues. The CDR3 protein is CASSRLYEQYF. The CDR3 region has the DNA TGTGCCAGCAGCCGACTCTACGAGCAGTACTTC.

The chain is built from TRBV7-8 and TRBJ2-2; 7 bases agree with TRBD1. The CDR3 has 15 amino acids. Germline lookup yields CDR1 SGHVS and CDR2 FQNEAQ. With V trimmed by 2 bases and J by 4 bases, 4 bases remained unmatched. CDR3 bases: TGTGCCAGCAGCTTATCAGGGGGAAGCACCGGGGAGCTGTTTTTT. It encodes CASSLSGGSTGELFF.

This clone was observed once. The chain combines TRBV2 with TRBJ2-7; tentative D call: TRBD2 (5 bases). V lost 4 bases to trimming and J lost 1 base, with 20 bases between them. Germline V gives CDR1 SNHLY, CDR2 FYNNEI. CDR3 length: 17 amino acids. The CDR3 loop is CASSAPDGIVASYEQYF. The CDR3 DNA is TGTGCCAGCAGTGCCCCGGACGGAATCGTAGCGTCCTACGAGCAGTACTTC.

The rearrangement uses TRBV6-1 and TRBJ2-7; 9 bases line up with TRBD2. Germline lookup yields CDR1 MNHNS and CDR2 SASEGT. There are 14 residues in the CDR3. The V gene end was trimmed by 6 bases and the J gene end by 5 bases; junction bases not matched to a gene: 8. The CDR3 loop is CASSRVAGVDEQYF. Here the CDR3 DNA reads TGTGCCAGCAGCAGGGTAGCGGGAGTCGACGAGCAGTACTTC.